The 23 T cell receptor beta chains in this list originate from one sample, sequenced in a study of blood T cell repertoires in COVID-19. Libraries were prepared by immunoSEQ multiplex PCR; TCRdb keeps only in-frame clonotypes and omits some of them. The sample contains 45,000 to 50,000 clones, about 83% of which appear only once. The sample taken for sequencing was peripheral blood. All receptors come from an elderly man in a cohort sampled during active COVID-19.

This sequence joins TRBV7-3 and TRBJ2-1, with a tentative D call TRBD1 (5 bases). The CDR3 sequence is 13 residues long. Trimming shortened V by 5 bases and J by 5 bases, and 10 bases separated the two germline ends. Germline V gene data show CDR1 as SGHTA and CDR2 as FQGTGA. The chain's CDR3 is CASSLSRDNEQFF. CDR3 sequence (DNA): TGTGCCAGCAGCCTATCCAGGGACAATGAGCAGTTCTTC.

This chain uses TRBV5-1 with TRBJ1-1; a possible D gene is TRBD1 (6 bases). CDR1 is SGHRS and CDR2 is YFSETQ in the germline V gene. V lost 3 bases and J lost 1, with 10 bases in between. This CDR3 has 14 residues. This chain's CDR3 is CASSSGQTNTEAFF. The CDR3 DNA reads TGCGCCAGCAGCTCCGGACAGACGAACACTGAAGCTTTCTTT.

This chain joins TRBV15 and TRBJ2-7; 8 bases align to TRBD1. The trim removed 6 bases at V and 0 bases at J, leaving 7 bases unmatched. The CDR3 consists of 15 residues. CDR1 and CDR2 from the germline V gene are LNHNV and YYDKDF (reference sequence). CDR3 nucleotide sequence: TGTGCCACCAGTCCCGGGGACAGGACCTCCTACGAGCAGTACTTC. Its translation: CATSPGDRTSYEQYF.

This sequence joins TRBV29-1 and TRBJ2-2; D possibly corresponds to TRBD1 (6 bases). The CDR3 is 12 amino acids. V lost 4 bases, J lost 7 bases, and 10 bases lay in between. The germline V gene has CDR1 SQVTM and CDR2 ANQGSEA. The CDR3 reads CSVARGIGELFF. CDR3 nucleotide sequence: TGCAGCGTTGCCAGGGGAATCGGGGAGCTGTTTTTT.

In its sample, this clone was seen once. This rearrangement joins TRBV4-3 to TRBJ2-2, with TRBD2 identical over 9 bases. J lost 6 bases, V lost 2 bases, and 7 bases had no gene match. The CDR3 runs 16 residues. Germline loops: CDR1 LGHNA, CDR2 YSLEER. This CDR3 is CASSQQIAGAAGELFF. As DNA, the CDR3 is TGCGCCAGCAGCCAACAAATAGCGGGAGCGGCCGGGGAGCTGTTTTTT.

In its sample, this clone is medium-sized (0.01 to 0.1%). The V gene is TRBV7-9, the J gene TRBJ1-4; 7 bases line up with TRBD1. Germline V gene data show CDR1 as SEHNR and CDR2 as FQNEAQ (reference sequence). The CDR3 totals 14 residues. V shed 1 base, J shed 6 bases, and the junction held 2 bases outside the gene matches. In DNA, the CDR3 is TGTGCCAGCAGCTTAGTGGGGACAGATGAAAAACTGTTTTTT. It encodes CASSLVGTDEKLFF.

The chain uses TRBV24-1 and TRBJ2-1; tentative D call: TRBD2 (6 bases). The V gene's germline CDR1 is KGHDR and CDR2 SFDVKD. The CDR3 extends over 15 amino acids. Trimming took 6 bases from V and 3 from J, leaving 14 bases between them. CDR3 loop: CATSIYGGHYNEQFF. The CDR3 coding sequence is TGTGCCACCAGTATTTACGGGGGTCACTACAATGAGCAGTTCTTC.

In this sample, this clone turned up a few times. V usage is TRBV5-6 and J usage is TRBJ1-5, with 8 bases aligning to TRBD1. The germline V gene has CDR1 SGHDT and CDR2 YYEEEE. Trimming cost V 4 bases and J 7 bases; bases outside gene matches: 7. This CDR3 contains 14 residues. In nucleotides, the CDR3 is TGTGCCAGCAGCGTGTGGGCAGGGGGCCAGCCCCAGCATTTT. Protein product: CASSVWAGGQPQHF.

The CDR3 bases are TGCGCCAGCAGCCCGGGACAGGCAAACTATGGCTACACCTTC. Residues: CASSPGQANYGYTF. The chain recombines TRBV4-3 with TRBJ1-2; 8 positions match TRBD1. Germline CDR1 and CDR2: LGHNA and YSLEER. V shed 4 bases and J 2 bases; nucleotides not matched to a gene: 3. The CDR3 runs to 14 residues.

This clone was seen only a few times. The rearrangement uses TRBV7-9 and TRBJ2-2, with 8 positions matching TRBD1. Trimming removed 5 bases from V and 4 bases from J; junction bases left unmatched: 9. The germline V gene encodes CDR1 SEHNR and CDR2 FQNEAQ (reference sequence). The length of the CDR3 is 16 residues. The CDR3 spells CASSLDRGVSTGELFF. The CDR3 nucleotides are TGTGCCAGCAGCCTAGACAGGGGTGTGAGCACCGGGGAGCTGTTTTTT.

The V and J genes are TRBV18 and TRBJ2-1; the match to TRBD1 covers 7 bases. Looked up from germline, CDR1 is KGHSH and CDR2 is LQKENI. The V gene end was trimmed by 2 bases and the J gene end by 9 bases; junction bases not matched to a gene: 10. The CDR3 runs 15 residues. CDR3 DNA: TGTGCCAGCTCACCAAAGACTCTCAGGGGGATTGAGCAGTTCTTC. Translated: CASSPKTLRGIEQFF.

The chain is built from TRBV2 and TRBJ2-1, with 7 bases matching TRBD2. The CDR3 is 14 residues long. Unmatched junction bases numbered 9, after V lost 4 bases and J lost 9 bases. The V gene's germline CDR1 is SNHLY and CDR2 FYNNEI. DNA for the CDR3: TGTGCCAGCAGTGCATCTGCGGGAGATGGTGAGCAGTTCTTC. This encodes CASSASAGDGEQFF.

The CDR3 DNA reads as TGTGCCAGCAGCCAGAGAGGGGGGGCAAACTACGAGCAGTACTTC. It is translated as CASSQRGGANYEQYF. The chain combines TRBV7-8 with TRBJ2-7, with D maybe TRBD2 (7 bases). The CDR3 runs 15 residues. V gave up 5 bases and J gave up 3 bases, with 17 bases separating them. CDR1 and CDR2 (germline): SGHVS, FQNEAQ.

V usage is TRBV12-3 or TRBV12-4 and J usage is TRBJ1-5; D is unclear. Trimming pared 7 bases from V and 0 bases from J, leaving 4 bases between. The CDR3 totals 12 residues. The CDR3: CASTYSNQPQHF. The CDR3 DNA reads TGTGCCAGCACCTATAGCAATCAGCCCCAGCATTTT.

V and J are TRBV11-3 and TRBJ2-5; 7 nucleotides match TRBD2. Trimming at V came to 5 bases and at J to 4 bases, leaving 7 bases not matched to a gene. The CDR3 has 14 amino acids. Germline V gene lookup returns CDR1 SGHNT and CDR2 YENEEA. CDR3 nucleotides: TGTGCCAGCAGCCCCCGATCGGGGGGAGAGACCCAGTACTTC. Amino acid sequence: CASSPRSGGETQYF.

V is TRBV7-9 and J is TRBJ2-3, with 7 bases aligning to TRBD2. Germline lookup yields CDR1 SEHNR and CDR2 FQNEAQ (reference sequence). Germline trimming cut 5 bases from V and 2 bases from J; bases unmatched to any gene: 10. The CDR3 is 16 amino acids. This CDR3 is CASSDKAGPITDTQYF. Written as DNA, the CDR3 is TGTGCCAGCAGCGACAAAGCGGGGCCAATCACAGATACGCAGTATTTT.

The CDR3 sequence is CASSLVSTAGAKSGELFF. The CDR3, as DNA: TGTGCCAGCAGCCTAGTCTCGACAGCGGGAGCCAAATCCGGGGAGCTGTTTTTT. V usage is TRBV5-6 and J usage is TRBJ2-2, with 8 bases fitting TRBD2. The CDR3 contains 18 residues. Germline CDR1 reads SGHDT; CDR2 reads YYEEEE. V trimming: 4 bases; J trimming: 6 bases; junction bases outside the gene matches: 17.

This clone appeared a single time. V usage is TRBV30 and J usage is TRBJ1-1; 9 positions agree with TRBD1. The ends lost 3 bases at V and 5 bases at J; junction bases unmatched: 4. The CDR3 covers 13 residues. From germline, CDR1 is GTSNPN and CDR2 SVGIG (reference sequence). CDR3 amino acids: CAWRDRGGTEAFF. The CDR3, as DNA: TGTGCCTGGAGGGACAGGGGAGGTACTGAAGCTTTCTTT.

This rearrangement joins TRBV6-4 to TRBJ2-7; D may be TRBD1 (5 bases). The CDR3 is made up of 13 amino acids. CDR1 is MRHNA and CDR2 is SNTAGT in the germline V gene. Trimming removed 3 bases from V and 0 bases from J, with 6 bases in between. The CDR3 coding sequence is TGTGCCAGCAGTGAGGGGCCCTCCTACGAGCAGTACTTC. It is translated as CASSEGPSYEQYF.

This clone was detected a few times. In DNA, the CDR3 is TGTGCCAGTAGTACGGGACAGGGAGATTCACCCCTCCACTTT. Translating gives CASSTGQGDSPLHF. This sequence joins TRBV19 and TRBJ1-6; 9 nucleotides match TRBD1. J was trimmed by 8 bases and V by 4 bases; bases with no gene match: 3. Germline CDR1 and CDR2: LNHDA and SQIVND (reference sequence). The CDR3 is 14 amino acids.

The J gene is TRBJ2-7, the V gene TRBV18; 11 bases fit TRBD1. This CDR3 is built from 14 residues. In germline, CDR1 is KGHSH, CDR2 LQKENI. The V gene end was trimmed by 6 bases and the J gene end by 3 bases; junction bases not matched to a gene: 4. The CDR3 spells CASSPGTGGYEQYF. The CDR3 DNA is TGTGCCAGCTCGCCCGGGACAGGGGGCTACGAGCAGTACTTC.

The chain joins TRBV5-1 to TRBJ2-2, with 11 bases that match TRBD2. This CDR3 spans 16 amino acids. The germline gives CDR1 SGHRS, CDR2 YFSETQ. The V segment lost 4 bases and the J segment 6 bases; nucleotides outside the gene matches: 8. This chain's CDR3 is CASSALAGGLAGELFF. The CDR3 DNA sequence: TGCGCCAGCAGCGCCTTAGCGGGGGGGCTTGCCGGGGAGCTGTTTTTT.

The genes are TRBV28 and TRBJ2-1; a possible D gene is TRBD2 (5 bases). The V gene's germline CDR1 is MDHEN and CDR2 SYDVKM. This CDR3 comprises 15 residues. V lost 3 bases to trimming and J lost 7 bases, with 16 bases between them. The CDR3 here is CASSFGGRRRNEQFF. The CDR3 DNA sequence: TGTGCCAGCAGTTTTGGTGGGAGACGGAGGAATGAGCAGTTCTTC.